The rows below give T cell receptor beta chains drawn from one sample of a study of blood T cell repertoires in COVID-19. Libraries were prepared by immunoSEQ multiplex PCR; TCRdb keeps only in-frame clonotypes and omits some of them. The data hold about 410,000 clones, with around 91% observed a single time. Material for sequencing was peripheral blood. The source of these receptors is a woman aged 40 to 49 with COVID-19, enrolled during active disease. Both conserved end residues are part of each CDR3. D genes are given only for firm matches. Clone sizes are given selectively: once, few, many, or a class where the clone is expanded.

NA	TRBV7-2	NA	TRBJ1-5	TGTGCCAGCAGCTTAGCGGGGGGTGGCAATCAGCCCCAGCATTTT	CASSLAGGGNQPQHF
NA	TRBV29-1	NA	TRBJ2-5	TGCAGCGTTGACCTGGGGGCGGAGACCCAGTACTTC	CSVDLGAETQYF
NA	TRBV28	NA	TRBJ1-6	TGTGCCAGCACCCTCCCGCGAGGCTATAATTCACCCCTCCACTTT	CASTLPRGYNSPLHF
TRBD1	TRBV9	NA	TRBJ1-2	TGTGCCAGCAGCGTCGGACAGGGGAATGGCTACACCTTC	CASSVGQGNGYTF
NA	TRBV19	once	TRBJ2-1	TGTGCCAGTAGTCCTCAGTACGGCCGAGCGGCGGACGAGCAGTTCTTC	CASSPQYGRAADEQFF
TRBD1	TRBV19	NA	TRBJ1-3	TGTGCCAGTAGCTGGACAGGGGGCCCTGGAAACACCATATATTTT	CASSWTGGPGNTIYF
TRBD2	TRBV4-3	NA	TRBJ2-7	TGCGCCAGCAGCCAAGATGCGGCTAGGGGCGCGGGAGCCGAGCAGTACTTC	CASSQDAARGAGAEQYF
NA	TRBV7-2	NA	TRBJ1-1	TGTGCCACCGCGAACTTTGAAGCTTTCTTT	CATANFEAFF
TRBD1	TRBV18	NA	TRBJ2-7	TGTGCCAGCTCACTGGGGACAGACTACGAGCAGTACTTC	CASSLGTDYEQYF
TRBD2	TRBV2	once	TRBJ2-3	TGTGCCAGCAGTAACCGGGGGGGCACAGATACGCAGTATTTT	CASSNRGGTDTQYF
NA	TRBV4-1	NA	TRBJ1-5	TGCGCCAGCAGCCAAGACAGTCAGAAACCCCAGCATTTT	CASSQDSQKPQHF
TRBD2	TRBV29-1	few	TRBJ2-5	TGCAGCGCACGGGGGGGGCAGGAGCAATACCAAGAGACCCAGTACTTC	CSARGGQEQYQETQYF
NA	TRBV30	NA	TRBJ2-3	TGTGCCTGGAGTGTGGGAGCCTCCACAGATACGCAGTATTTT	CAWSVGASTDTQYF
TRBD1	TRBV16	once	TRBJ1-6	TGTGCCAGCAGCCCACGAGGGACAGGGGATTCACCCCTCCACTTT	CASSPRGTGDSPLHF
NA	TRBV9	NA	TRBJ1-3	TGTGCCAGCAGCGTAGGCAGGGAATCTGGAAACACCATATATTTT	CASSVGRESGNTIYF
NA	TRBV2	NA	TRBJ2-1	TGTGCCAGCAGTGATCTACGGTACAATGAGCAGTTCTTC	CASSDLRYNEQFF
NA	TRBV27	NA	TRBJ1-2	TGTGCCAGCAGTTTCCTACAGGGTCTCGATGGCTACACCTTC	CASSFLQGLDGYTF
NA	TRBV6-1	NA	TRBJ2-7	TGTGCCAGCAGTGAAGGACTCGGAAACTACGAGCAGTACTTC	CASSEGLGNYEQYF
TRBD2	TRBV18	NA	TRBJ2-5	TGTGCCAGCTCACCGGTAGCGGGAGGGACCCAAGAGACCCAGTACTTC	CASSPVAGGTQETQYF
NA	TRBV6-1	once	TRBJ1-5	TGTGCCAGCAGTGATGTACAGCCCCAGCATTTT	CASSDVQPQHF
NA	TRBV28	NA	TRBJ1-1	TGTGCCAGCAGTTTAACCCAAATCGACAGGCGGAACACTGAAGCTTTCTTT	CASSLTQIDRRNTEAFF
NA	TRBV19	NA	TRBJ1-4	TGTGCCAGTAGTATGCCCAGGGGAACTAATGAAAAACTGTTTTTT	CASSMPRGTNEKLFF